Listed below are T cell receptor beta chains from one sample, sequenced in a study of early T cells in non-severe SARS-CoV-2 infection. TCRdb recomputed calls from the 5' RACE reads with MiXCR, one row per CDR3 protein. The sample holds under 45,000 distinct CDR3 sequences, approximately 7.9% seen once. The specimen comprised whole blood, sampled at baseline. These receptors all stem from an adult who was a healthcare worker with PCR-confirmed SARS-CoV-2 infection or an uninfected control (not recorded which). CDR3s include the opening cysteine and the closing phenylalanine or tryptophan. D genes are given only for firm matches. Part of the rows lack a size; the others show once, few, many or a class for expanded clones.

v_call,clone_size,j_call,d_call,cdr3_aa,cdr3_nt
TRBV6-6,few,TRBJ2-3,-,CASSRPGTDTQYF,TGTGCCAGCAGTAGACCTGGCACAGATACGCAGTATTTT
TRBV6-1,-,TRBJ1-1,-,CASSDYTEAFF,TGTGCCAGCAGTGATTACACTGAAGCTTTCTTT
TRBV6-2/TRBV6-3,few,TRBJ2-2,-,CASAGQNTGELFF,TGTGCCAGCGCGGGTCAGAACACCGGGGAGCTGTTTTTT
TRBV2,many,TRBJ2-5,-,CASGEWEETQYF,TGTGCCAGTGGAGAATGGGAAGAGACCCAGTACTTC
TRBV5-6,many,TRBJ1-4,-,CASSWAGEKLFF,TGTGCCAGCAGCTGGGCGGGGGAAAAACTGTTTTTT
TRBV7-9,-,TRBJ2-7,-,CASSRQGGEQYF,TGTGCCAGCAGTAGACAGGGAGGGGAGCAGTACTTC
TRBV7-8,few,TRBJ2-1,-,CASSLEGGVPYNEQFF,TGTGCCAGCAGCCTAGAGGGGGGGGTCCCCTACAATGAGCAGTTCTTC
TRBV30,-,TRBJ1-4,-,CAWSEGKRNEKLFF,TGTGCCTGGAGTGAGGGGAAGAGAAATGAAAAACTGTTTTTT
TRBV18,-,TRBJ2-3,-,CASSPRLTDTQYF,TGTGCCAGCTCGCCGAGACTTACAGATACGCAGTATTTT
TRBV5-8,many,TRBJ1-5,-,CASSPRHRQSNQPQHF,TGTGCCAGCAGCCCCAGACACCGGCAAAGCAATCAGCCCCAGCATTTT
TRBV20-1,-,TRBJ1-6,TRBD1,CSARGNRTGHSPLHF,TGCAGTGCTAGAGGCAACCGGACAGGGCATTCACCCCTCCACTTT
TRBV6-5,-,TRBJ2-5,TRBD1,CASSWDRAETQYF,TGTGCCAGCAGTTGGGACAGGGCAGAGACCCAGTACTTC
TRBV12-3/TRBV12-4,-,TRBJ2-2,TRBD2,CASSFQRGGPGELFF,TGTGCCAGCAGTTTCCAGCGGGGGGGCCCCGGGGAGCTGTTTTTT
TRBV29-1,-,TRBJ2-2,-,CSVPEGTGELFF,TGCAGCGTCCCCGAGGGCACCGGGGAGCTGTTTTTT
TRBV7-8,medium-sized,TRBJ1-1,TRBD1,CASSLEGAHTEAFF,TGTGCCAGCAGCTTAGAGGGGGCGCACACTGAAGCTTTCTTT
TRBV5-1,many,TRBJ1-1,-,CASSSGWGPGTEAFF,TGCGCCAGCAGCTCCGGATGGGGACCTGGCACTGAAGCTTTCTTT
TRBV2,-,TRBJ1-1,TRBD1,CASSLQGENTEAFF,TGTGCCAGCAGTTTACAGGGGGAAAACACTGAAGCTTTCTTT
TRBV14,many,TRBJ2-1,-,CASSHGYEQFF,TGTGCCAGCAGCCATGGCTATGAGCAGTTCTTC
TRBV7-2,few,TRBJ2-1,TRBD1,CASSSPQGARNEQFF,TGTGCCAGCAGCTCGCCACAGGGGGCGCGGAATGAGCAGTTCTTC
TRBV5-5,-,TRBJ1-1,-,CASSLTVWGTEAFF,TGTGCCAGCAGCCTCACCGTGTGGGGTACTGAAGCTTTCTTT
TRBV6-5,few,TRBJ2-3,-,CASSYSGGRADTQYF,TGTGCCAGCAGTTATTCGGGGGGCAGAGCAGATACGCAGTATTTT
TRBV27,many,TRBJ2-1,-,CATGGGGGYEQFF,TGTGCCACGGGGGGCGGCGGGGGCTATGAGCAGTTCTTC
TRBV6-1,-,TRBJ2-2,TRBD2,CASSPGRAYGTGELFF,TGTGCCAGCAGTCCTGGGAGGGCTTACGGCACCGGGGAGCTGTTTTTT
TRBV7-9,-,TRBJ2-7,TRBD2,CASSLSSGKAYEQYF,TGTGCCAGCAGCTTATCTAGCGGCAAGGCCTACGAGCAGTACTTC
TRBV24-1,many,TRBJ2-3,TRBD1,CATSDSRTGTDTQYF,TGTGCCACCAGTGACTCGAGGACAGGGACGGATACGCAGTATTTT
TRBV28,few,TRBJ2-7,-,CASSLSVGGIEQYF,TGTGCCAGCAGTTTGTCGGTAGGGGGAATAGAGCAGTACTTC
TRBV6-2/TRBV6-3,few,TRBJ1-2,-,CASSYPAYGYTF,TGTGCCAGCAGTTACCCCGCTTATGGCTACACCTTC
TRBV20-1,-,TRBJ2-3,TRBD2,CSARDTSGGDTQYF,TGCAGTGCTAGAGATACTAGCGGGGGTGATACGCAGTATTTT
TRBV7-8,many,TRBJ2-7,-,CASSPSPGSNYQQYF,TGTGCCAGCAGCCCCTCCCCTGGAAGCAACTACCAGCAGTACTTC
TRBV14,few,TRBJ1-2,-,CASSREPNYGYTF,TGTGCCAGCAGTCGCGAACCTAACTATGGCTACACCTTC
TRBV3-1,many,TRBJ2-7,-,CASSGGYEQYF,TGTGCCAGCAGCGGGGGTTACGAGCAGTACTTC
TRBV18,-,TRBJ2-1,TRBD2,CASSQSLAGGPGSSRSSYNEQFF,TGTGCCAGCTCACAATCGCTAGCGGGAGGGCCGGGATCTTCTCGAAGCTCCTACAATGAGCAGTTCTTC
TRBV12-3/TRBV12-4,many,TRBJ2-7,-,CASSLGQSYEQYF,TGTGCCAGCAGTTTAGGCCAGTCTTACGAGCAGTACTTC
TRBV12-3/TRBV12-4,-,TRBJ2-5,TRBD1,CASSPGTAKETQYF,TGTGCCAGCAGTCCCGGGACAGCCAAAGAGACCCAGTACTTC
TRBV11-2,-,TRBJ2-1,TRBD2,CASSLNFGTSVTEQFF,TGTGCCAGCAGCTTAAACTTTGGGACTAGCGTTACTGAGCAGTTCTTC
TRBV7-2,many,TRBJ1-6,-,CASSLDVSNSPLHF,TGTGCCAGCAGCTTAGACGTCAGCAATTCACCCCTCCACTTT
TRBV27,few,TRBJ2-5,-,CASSPQVQETQYF,TGTGCCAGCAGTCCCCAGGTTCAAGAGACCCAGTACTTC
TRBV10-1,many,TRBJ1-4,-,CASRPKGHSRAFNEKLFF,TGCGCCAGCAGACCTAAGGGACACTCAAGGGCCTTTAATGAAAAACTGTTTTTT
TRBV29-1,many,TRBJ2-1,-,CSVERQGRLHNEQFF,TGCAGCGTTGAAAGGCAGGGAAGGCTCCACAATGAGCAGTTCTTC
TRBV7-9,many,TRBJ1-4,TRBD1,CASSLRGQDRPSTNEKLFF,TGTGCCAGCAGCTTAAGGGGCCAGGACAGGCCCTCAACTAATGAAAAACTGTTTTTT
TRBV29-1,-,TRBJ2-5,-,CSVELAETQYF,TGCAGCGTTGAACTGGCAGAGACCCAGTACTTC
TRBV5-1,many,TRBJ2-3,-,CASSSSDAPTDTQYF,TGCGCCAGCAGCTCGAGCGATGCGCCTACAGATACGCAGTATTTT
TRBV5-1,-,TRBJ2-2,-,CASSLTGGGTGELFF,TGCGCCAGCAGCTTGACGGGGGGCGGAACCGGGGAGCTGTTTTTT
TRBV7-8,few,TRBJ1-5,-,CASSPPGNQPQHF,TGTGCCAGCAGCCCCCCCGGTAATCAGCCCCAGCATTTT
TRBV6-6,many,TRBJ1-1,-,CASSYQGGEGENTEAFF,TGTGCCAGCAGTTACCAAGGCGGCGAGGGTGAGAACACTGAAGCTTTCTTT
TRBV14,many,TRBJ2-3,-,CASGPTRNTQYF,TGTGCCAGCGGACCTACACGAAATACGCAGTATTTT
TRBV11-2,few,TRBJ2-2,-,CASIATGGVNTGELFF,TGTGCCAGCATTGCGACTGGGGGCGTGAACACCGGGGAGCTGTTTTTT
TRBV12-3/TRBV12-4,-,TRBJ2-7,TRBD1,CASSLFGLNPGTGSFEQYF,TGTGCCAGCAGTTTATTTGGGCTTAATCCCGGGACAGGGTCGTTCGAGCAGTACTTC
TRBV7-8,medium-sized,TRBJ2-7,-,CASSLGPRSSSYEQYF,TGTGCCAGCAGCTTAGGGCCCAGGTCCAGCTCCTACGAGCAGTACTTC
TRBV6-5,few,TRBJ2-5,-,CASSFGGPEETQYF,TGTGCCAGCAGTTTTGGCGGCCCCGAGGAGACCCAGTACTTC
TRBV5-4,many,TRBJ1-6,-,CASSAGGPANSPLHF,TGTGCCAGCAGCGCCGGGGGACCTGCTAATTCACCCCTCCACTTT
TRBV29-1,-,TRBJ2-7,TRBD1,CSVEAKDRASSYEQYF,TGCAGCGTTGAAGCTAAGGACAGGGCGAGCTCCTACGAGCAGTACTTC
TRBV6-5,-,TRBJ2-2,-,CASSYSGYRNTGELFF,TGTGCCAGCAGTTATTCAGGGTACAGGAACACCGGGGAGCTGTTTTTT
TRBV30,-,TRBJ1-2,-,CAWSVLRGDYGYTF,TGTGCCTGGAGTGTACTTAGGGGAGACTATGGCTACACCTTC
TRBV10-3,few,TRBJ2-2,-,CAISLKYTGELFF,TGTGCCATCAGCCTGAAATACACCGGGGAGCTGTTTTTT